The source of this T cell receptor beta chain is a study of post-analysis software for immune sequencing data. Study background: Relapsing-remitting, secondary progressive and progressive-relapsing multiple sclerosis courses were included. Findings and limits, study-wide: Compared with controls, patients had more of 4 or 5 TRBV segments, including TRBV5-6, TRBV5-1 and TRBV20-1. When the samples were clustered directly with F measure, those that had been prepared in the same batch showed strong co-clustering. The normalized Chao1 diversity of multiple sclerosis patients was significantly lower than that of controls.

Unique molecular identifiers tagged the TCR beta cDNA libraries. The authors obtained about 520,000 cDNA molecules from roughly 1.1 to 9.2 million T cells. TCRdb re-called the PCR reads with MiXCR, one entry per CDR3 protein. The sample includes about 820,000 distinct CDR3 sequences, roughly 58% of them seen just once. Worth noting for this clonotype: As yet, its antigen is unknown.

There are 13 residues in the CDR3. V lost 4 bases and J 5 bases, leaving 14 bases between the germline ends. The V gene's germline CDR1 is DFQATT and CDR2 SNEGSKA (reference sequence). Specimen: blood. This chain links TRBV20-1 with TRBJ1-1, with unresolved D. This clonotype originated in a girl aged 10-17 years with multiple sclerosis. The CDR3 bases are TGCAGTGCTATTAGAGGGTCGGATACTGAAGCTTTCTTT. Translating it yields CSAIRGSDTEAFF.